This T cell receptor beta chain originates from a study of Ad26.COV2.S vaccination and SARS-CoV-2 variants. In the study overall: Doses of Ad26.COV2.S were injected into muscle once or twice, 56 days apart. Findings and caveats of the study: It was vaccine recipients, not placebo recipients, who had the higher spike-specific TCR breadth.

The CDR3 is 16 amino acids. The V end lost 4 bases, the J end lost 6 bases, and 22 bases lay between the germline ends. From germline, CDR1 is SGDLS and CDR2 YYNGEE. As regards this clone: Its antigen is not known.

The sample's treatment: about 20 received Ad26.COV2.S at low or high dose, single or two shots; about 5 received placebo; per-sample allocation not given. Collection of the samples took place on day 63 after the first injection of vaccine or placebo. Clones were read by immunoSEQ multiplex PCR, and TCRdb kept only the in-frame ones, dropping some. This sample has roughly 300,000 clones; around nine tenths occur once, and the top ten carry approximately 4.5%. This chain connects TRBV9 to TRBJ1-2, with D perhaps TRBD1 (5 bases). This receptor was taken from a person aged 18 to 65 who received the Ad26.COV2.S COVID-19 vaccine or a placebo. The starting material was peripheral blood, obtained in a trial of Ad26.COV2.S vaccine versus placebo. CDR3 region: CASSSGDGGSPDGYTF. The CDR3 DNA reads TGTGCCAGCAGCTCGGGGGACGGCGGTTCCCCCGATGGCTACACCTTC.